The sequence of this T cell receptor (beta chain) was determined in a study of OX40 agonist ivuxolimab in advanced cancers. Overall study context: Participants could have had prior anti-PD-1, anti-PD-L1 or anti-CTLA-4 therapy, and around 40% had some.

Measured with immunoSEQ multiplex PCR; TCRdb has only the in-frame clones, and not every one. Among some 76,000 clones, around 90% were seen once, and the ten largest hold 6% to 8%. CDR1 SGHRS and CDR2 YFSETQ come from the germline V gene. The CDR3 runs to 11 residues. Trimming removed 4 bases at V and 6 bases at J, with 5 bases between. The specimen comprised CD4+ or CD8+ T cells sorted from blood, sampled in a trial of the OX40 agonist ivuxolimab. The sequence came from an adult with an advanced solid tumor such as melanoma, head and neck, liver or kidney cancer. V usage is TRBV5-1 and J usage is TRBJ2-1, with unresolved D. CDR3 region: CASSGTNEQFF. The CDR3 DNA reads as TGCGCCAGCAGCGGCACCAATGAGCAGTTCTTC.